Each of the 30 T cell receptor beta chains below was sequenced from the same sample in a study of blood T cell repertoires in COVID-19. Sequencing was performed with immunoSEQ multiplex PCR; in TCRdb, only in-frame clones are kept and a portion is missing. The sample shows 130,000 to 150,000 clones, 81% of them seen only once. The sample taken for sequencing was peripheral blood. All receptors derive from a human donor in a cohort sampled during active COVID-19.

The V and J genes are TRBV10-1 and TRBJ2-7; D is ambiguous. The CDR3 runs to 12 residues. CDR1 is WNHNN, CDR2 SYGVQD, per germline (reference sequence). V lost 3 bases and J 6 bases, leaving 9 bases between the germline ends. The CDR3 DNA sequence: TGCGCCAGCAGTGAAGAAGAGTTCGAGCAGTACTTC. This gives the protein CASSEEEFEQYF.

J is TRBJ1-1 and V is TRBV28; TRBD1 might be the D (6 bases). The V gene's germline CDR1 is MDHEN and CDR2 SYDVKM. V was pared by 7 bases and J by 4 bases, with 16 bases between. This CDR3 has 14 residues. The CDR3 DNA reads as TGTGCCAGCATCACAGGGTTGACATTCACTGAAGCTTTCTTT. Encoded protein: CASITGLTFTEAFF. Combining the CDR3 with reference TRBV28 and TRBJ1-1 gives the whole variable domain DVKVTQSSRYLVKRTGEKVFLECVQDMDHENMFWYRQDPGLGLRLIYFSYDVKMKEKGDIPEGYSVSREKKERFSLILESASTNQTSMYLCASITGLTFTEAFFGQGTRLTVV.

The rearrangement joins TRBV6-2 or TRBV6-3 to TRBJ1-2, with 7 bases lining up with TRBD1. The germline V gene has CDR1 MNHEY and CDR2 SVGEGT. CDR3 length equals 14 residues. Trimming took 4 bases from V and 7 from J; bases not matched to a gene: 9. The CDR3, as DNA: TGTGCCAGCAGTTCACACAGGGGCTTCGGTGGCTACACCTTC. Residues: CASSSHRGFGGYTF.

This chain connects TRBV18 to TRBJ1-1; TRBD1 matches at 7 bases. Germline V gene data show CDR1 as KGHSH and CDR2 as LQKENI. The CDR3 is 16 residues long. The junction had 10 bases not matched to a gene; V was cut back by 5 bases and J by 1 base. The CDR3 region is CASSDRQGLTNTEAFF. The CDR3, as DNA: TGTGCCAGCTCAGACCGACAGGGCTTGACGAACACTGAAGCTTTCTTT.

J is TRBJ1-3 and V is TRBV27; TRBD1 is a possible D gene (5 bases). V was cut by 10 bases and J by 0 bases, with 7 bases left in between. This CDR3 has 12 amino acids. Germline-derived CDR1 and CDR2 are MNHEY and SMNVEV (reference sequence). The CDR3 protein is CATQGSGNTIYF. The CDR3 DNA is TGTGCCACCCAGGGCTCTGGAAACACCATATATTTT.

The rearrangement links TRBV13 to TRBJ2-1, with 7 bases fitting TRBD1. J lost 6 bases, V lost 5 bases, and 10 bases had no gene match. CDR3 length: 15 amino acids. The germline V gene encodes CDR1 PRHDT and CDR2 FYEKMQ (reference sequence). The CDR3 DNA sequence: TGTGCCAGCAGCCCGAGGGGGCTAGGCGTCAATGAGCAGTTCTTC. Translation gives CASSPRGLGVNEQFF.

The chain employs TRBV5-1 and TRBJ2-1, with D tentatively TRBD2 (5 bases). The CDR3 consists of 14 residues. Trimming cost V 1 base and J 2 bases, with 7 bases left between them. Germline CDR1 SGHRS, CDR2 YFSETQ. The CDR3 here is CASSLILAYNEQFF. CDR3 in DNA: TGCGCCAGCAGCTTGATACTAGCCTACAATGAGCAGTTCTTC.

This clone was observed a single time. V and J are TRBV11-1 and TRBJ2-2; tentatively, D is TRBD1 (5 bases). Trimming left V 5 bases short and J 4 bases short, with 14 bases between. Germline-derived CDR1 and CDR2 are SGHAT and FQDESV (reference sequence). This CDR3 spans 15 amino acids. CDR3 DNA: TGTGCCAGCAGCCCAAGGGGTGCCACCACCGGGGAGCTGTTTTTT. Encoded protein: CASSPRGATTGELFF.

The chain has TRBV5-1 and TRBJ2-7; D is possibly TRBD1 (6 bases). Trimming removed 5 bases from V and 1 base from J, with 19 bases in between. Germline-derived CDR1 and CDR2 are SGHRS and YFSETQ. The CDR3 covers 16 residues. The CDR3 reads CASSFTPGTRSYEQYF. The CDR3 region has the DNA TGCGCCAGCAGTTTTACCCCCGGGACAAGGTCCTACGAGCAGTACTTC.

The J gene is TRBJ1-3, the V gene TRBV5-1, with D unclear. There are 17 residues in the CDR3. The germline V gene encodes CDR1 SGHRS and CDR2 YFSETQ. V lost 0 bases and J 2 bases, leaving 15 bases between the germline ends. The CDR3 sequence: CASSLGAIPSPGNTIYF. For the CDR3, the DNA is TGCGCCAGCAGCTTGGGCGCGATCCCATCCCCTGGAAACACCATATATTTT.

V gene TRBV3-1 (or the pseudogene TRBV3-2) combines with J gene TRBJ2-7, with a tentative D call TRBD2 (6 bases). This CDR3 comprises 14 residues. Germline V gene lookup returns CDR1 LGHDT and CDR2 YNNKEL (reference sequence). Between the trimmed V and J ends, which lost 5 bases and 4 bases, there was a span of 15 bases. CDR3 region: CASSYRTTPYEQYF. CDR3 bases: TGTGCCAGCAGCTATAGGACTACCCCATACGAGCAGTACTTC.

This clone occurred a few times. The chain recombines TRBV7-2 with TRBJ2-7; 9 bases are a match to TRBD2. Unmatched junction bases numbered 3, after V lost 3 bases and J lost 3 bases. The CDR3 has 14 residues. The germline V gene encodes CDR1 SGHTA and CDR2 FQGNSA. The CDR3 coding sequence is TGTGCCAGCAGCTTGGGCGGGAGGGACTACGAGCAGTACTTC. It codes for CASSLGGRDYEQYF.

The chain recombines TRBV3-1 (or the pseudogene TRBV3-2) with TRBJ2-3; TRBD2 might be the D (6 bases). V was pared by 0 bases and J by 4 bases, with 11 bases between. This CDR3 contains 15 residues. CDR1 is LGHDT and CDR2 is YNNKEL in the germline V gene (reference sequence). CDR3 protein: CASSQEVVAADTQYF. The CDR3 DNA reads TGTGCCAGCAGCCAAGAGGTGGTAGCGGCAGATACGCAGTATTTT.

The CDR3: CASSLRDRGSSYNEQFF. CDR3 sequence (DNA): TGTGCCAGCAGCCTCCGGGACAGGGGGTCATCCTACAATGAGCAGTTCTTC. The chain couples TRBV7-6 to TRBJ2-1; 11 bases match TRBD1. Germline V gene data show CDR1 as SGHVS and CDR2 as FNYEAQ. The CDR3 is 17 residues long. V was clipped by 5 bases and J by 1 base; unmatched bases: 7.

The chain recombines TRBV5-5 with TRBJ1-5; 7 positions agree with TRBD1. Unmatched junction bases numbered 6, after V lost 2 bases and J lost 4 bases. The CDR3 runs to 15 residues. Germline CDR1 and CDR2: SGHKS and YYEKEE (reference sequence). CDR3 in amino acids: CASSFLQGQNQPQHF. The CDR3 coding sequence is TGTGCCAGCAGCTTTTTGCAGGGACAGAATCAGCCCCAGCATTTT.

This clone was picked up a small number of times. CDR3 bases: TGTGCCAGCAGTTCCCAAACAGGGGGAGGGAACACTGAAGCTTTCTTT. This encodes CASSSQTGGGNTEAFF. The chain recombines TRBV6-5 with TRBJ1-1; 8 bases are a match to TRBD1. The CDR3 loop spans 16 amino acids. V lost 4 bases to trimming and J lost 1 base; unmatched junction nucleotides: 8. Germline V gives CDR1 MNHEY, CDR2 SVGAGI.

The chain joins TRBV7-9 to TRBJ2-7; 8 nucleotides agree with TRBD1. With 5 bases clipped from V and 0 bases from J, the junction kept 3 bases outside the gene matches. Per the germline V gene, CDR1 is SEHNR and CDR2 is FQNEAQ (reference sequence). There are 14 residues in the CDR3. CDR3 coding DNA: TGTGCCAGCAGCCCGGGACAGGCCTCCTACGAGCAGTACTTC. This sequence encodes CASSPGQASYEQYF.

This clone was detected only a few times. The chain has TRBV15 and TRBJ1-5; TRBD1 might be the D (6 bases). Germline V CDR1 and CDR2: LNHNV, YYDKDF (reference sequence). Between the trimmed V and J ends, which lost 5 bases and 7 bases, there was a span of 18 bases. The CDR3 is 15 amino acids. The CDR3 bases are TGTGCCACCAGCCTCCTAATATCCCAGGGGCAGCCCCAGCATTTT. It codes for CATSLLISQGQPQHF.

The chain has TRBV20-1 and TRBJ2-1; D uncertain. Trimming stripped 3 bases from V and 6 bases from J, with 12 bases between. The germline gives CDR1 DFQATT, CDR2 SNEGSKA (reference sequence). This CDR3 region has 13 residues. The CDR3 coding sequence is TGCAGTGCTAGTTATCAGCTAGGCAATGAGCAGTTCTTC. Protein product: CSASYQLGNEQFF.

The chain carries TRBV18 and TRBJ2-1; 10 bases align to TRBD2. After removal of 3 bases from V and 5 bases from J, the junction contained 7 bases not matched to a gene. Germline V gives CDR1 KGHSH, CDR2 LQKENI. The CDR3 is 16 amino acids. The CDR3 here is CASSPVGLAINNEQFF. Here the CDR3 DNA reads TGTGCCAGCTCACCCGTGGGACTAGCGATTAACAATGAGCAGTTCTTC.

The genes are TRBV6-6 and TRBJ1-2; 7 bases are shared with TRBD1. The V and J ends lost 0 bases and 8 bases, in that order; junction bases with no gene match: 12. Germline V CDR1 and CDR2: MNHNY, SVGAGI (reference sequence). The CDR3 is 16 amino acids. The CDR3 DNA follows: TGTGCCAGCAGTTACTCTCCAGGGGGAGACTCGGGAGGCTACACCTTC. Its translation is CASSYSPGGDSGGYTF.

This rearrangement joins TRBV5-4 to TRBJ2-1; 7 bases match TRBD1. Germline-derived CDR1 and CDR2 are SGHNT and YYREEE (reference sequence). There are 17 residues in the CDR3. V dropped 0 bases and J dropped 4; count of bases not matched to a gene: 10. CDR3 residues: CASSLGGTGVGYNEQFF. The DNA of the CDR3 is TGTGCCAGCAGCTTGGGGGGCACAGGGGTAGGGTACAATGAGCAGTTCTTC.

The DNA for the CDR3 is TGTGCCAGCTCACCACCCTCTGCAGGGTCGGAGGAGCAGTACTTC. As protein: CASSPPSAGSEEQYF. The rearrangement links TRBV18 to TRBJ2-7; TRBD1 is a possible D gene (5 bases). The V end was cut by 0 bases, the J end by 7 bases, with 16 bases between. The germline V gene encodes CDR1 KGHSH and CDR2 LQKENI. This CDR3 spans 15 amino acids.

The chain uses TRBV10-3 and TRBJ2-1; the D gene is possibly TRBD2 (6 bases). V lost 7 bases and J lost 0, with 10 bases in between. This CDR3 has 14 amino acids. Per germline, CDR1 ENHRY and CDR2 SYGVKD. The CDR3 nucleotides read TGTGCCATCACTTCCGGGAGCTCCTACAATGAGCAGTTCTTC. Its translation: CAITSGSSYNEQFF.

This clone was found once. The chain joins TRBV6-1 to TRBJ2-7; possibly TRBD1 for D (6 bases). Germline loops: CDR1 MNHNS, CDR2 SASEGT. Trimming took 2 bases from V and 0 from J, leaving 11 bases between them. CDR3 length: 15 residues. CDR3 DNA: TGTGCCAGCAGTGAATCTCAGGGGCACTCCTACGAGCAGTACTTC. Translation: CASSESQGHSYEQYF.

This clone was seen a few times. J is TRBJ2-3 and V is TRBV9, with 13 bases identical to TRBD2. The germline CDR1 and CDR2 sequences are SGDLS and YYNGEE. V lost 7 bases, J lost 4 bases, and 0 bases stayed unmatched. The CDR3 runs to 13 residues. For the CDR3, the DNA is TGTGCCAGCGGGACTAGCGGGGCAGATACGCAGTATTTT. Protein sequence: CASGTSGADTQYF.

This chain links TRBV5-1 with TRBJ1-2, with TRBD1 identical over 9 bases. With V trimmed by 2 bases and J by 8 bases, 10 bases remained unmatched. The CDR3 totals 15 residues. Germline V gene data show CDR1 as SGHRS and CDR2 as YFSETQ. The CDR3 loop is CASSLGDRASMGYTF. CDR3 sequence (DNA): TGCGCCAGCAGCTTAGGGGACAGGGCTTCAATGGGCTACACCTTC.

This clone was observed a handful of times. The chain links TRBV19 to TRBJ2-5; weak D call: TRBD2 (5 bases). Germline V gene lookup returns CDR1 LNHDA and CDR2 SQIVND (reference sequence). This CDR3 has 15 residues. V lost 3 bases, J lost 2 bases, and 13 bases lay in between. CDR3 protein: CASSIGFQRQETQYF. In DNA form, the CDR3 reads TGTGCCAGTAGTATCGGTTTCCAGCGGCAAGAGACCCAGTACTTC. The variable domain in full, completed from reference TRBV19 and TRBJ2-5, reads DGGITQSPKYLFRKEGQNVTLSCEQNLNHDAMYWYRQDPGQGLRLIYYSQIVNDFQKGDIAEGYSVSREKKESFPLTVTSAQKNPTAFYLCASSIGFQRQETQYFGPGTRLLVL.

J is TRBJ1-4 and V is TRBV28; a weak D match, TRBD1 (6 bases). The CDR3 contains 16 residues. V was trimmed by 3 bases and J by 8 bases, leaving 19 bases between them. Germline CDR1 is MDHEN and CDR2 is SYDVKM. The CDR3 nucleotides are TGTGCCAGCAGTTTGAACCCAACAGGGCCGTTCGAAAAACTGTTTTTT. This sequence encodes CASSLNPTGPFEKLFF.

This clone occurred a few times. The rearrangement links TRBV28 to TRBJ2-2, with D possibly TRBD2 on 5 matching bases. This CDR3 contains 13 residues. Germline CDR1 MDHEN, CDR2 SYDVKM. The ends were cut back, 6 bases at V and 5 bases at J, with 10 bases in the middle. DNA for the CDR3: TGTGCCAGCAGCAAGCGGATAACCGGGGAGCTGTTTTTT. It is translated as CASSKRITGELFF.